This TCR beta chain was recovered during a study of radiation and T cells in renal cell carcinoma. Described time point: baseline pretreatment blood. Treatment noted: 15 Gy SBRT to primary tumor, nephrectomy 4 weeks later. Sequenced by immunoSEQ multiplex PCR; TCRdb stores in-frame clones only, minus some. The sample holds approximately 100,000 clones, 80% to 90% seen once. The starting material was blood, obtained from a patient whose treatment included radiotherapy and nephrectomy. The clonotype originates from a man aged 50 to 60 with renal cell carcinoma.

The CDR3 region has the DNA TGTGCCAGCAGCCAAGTCGGGGGATTGGCCGGGGAGCTGTTTTTT. It codes for CASSQVGGLAGELFF. The genes are TRBV14 and TRBJ2-2, with D tentatively TRBD2 (6 bases). CDR3 length equals 15 residues. The V end was cut by 1 base, the J end by 6 bases, with 12 bases between. The germline V gene has CDR1 SGHDN and CDR2 FVKESK.